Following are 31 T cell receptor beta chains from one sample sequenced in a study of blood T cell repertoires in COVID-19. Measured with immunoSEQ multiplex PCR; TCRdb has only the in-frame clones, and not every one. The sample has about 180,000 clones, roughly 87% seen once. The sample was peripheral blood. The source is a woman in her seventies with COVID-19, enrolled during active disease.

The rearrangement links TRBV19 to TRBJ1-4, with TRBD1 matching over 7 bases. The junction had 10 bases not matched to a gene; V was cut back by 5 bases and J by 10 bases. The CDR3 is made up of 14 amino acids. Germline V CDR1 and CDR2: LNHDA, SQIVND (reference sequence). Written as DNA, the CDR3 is TGTGCCAGTAGTGCCCCCGACAGGGTAGCAAAACTGTTTTTT. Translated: CASSAPDRVAKLFF.

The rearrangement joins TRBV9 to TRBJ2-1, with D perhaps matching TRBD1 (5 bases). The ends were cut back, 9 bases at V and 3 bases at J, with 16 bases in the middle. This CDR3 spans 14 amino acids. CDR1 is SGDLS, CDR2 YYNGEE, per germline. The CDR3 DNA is TGTGCCACTCCAGGGCGGTCAGGCTACAATGAGCAGTTCTTC. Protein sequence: CATPGRSGYNEQFF.

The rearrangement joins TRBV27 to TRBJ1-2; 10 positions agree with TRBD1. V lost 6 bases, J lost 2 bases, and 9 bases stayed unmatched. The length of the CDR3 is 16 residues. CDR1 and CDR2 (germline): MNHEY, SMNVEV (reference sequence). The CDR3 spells CASRHVPGQGNYGYTF. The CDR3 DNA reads TGTGCCAGCAGGCATGTACCGGGACAGGGGAACTATGGCTACACCTTC.

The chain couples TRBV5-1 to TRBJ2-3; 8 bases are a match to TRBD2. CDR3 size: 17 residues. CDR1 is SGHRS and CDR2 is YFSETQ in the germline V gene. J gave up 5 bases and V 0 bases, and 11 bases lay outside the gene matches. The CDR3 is CASSLVPGGPRQDTQYF. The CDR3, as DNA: TGCGCCAGCAGCTTGGTGCCGGGGGGGCCAAGGCAAGATACGCAGTATTTT.

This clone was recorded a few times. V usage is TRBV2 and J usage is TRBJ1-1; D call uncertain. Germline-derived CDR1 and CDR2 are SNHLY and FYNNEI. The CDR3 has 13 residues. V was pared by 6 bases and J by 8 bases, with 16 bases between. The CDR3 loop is CASRPDYSTEAFF. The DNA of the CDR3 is TGTGCCAGCAGGCCGGATTACAGTACCGAAGCTTTCTTT. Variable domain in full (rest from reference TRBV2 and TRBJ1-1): EPEVTQTPSHQVTQMGQEVILRCVPISNHLYFYWYRQILGQKVEFLVSFYNNEISEKSEIFDDQFSVERPDGSNFTLKIRSTKLEDSAMYFCASRPDYSTEAFFGQGTRLTVV.

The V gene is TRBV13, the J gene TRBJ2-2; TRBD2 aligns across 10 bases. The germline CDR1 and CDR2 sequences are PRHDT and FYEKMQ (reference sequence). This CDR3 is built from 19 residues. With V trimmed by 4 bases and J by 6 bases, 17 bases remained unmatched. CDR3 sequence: CASSSRGLAGVESPGELFF. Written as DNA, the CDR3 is TGTGCCAGCAGCTCCAGGGGGCTAGCGGGAGTTGAGAGTCCCGGGGAGCTGTTTTTT.

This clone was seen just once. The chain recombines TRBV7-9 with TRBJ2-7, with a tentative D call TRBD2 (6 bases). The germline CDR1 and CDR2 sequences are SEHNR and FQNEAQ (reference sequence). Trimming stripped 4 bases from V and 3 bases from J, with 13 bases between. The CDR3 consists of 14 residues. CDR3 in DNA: TGTGCCAGCAGCTGGCGACTAGTTGGCTACGAGCAGTACTTC. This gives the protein CASSWRLVGYEQYF.

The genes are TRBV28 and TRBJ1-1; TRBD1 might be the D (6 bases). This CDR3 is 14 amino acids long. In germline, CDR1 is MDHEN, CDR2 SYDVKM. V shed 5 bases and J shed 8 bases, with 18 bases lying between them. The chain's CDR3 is CASSPWTDPQEAFF. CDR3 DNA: TGTGCCAGCAGTCCCTGGACAGACCCTCAGGAAGCTTTCTTT.

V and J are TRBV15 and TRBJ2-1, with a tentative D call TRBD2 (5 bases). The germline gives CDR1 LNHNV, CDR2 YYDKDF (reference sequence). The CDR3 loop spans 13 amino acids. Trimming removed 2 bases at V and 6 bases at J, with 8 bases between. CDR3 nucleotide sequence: TGTGCCACCAGCAGATTAGAGGGCAATGAGCAGTTCTTC. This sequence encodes CATSRLEGNEQFF.

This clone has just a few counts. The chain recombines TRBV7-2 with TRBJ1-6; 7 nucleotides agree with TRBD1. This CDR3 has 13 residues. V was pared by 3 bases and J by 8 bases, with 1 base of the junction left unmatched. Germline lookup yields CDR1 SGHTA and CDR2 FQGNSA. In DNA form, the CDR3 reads TGTGCCAGCAGCTTGGGACAGCATTCACCCCTCCACTTT. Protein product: CASSLGQHSPLHF.

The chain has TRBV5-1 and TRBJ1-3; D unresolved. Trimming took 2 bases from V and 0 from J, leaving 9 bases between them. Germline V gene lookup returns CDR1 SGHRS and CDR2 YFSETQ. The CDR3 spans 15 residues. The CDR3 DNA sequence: TGCGCCAGCAGCTTAGACACACGCTCTGGAAACACCATATATTTT. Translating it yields CASSLDTRSGNTIYF.

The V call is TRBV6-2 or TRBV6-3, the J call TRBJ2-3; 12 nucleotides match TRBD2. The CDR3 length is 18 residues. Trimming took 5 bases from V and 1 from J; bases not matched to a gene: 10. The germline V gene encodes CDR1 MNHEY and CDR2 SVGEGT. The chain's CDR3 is CASSLTSGSLKGTDTQYF. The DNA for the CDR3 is TGTGCCAGCAGTCTGACTAGCGGGAGCCTAAAAGGCACAGATACGCAGTATTTT.

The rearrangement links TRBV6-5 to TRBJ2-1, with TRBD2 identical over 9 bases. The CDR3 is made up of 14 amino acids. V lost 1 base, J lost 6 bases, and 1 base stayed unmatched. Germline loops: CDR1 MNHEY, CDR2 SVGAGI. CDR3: CASSYWREGNEQFF. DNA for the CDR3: TGTGCCAGCAGTTACTGGCGGGAGGGCAATGAGCAGTTCTTC.

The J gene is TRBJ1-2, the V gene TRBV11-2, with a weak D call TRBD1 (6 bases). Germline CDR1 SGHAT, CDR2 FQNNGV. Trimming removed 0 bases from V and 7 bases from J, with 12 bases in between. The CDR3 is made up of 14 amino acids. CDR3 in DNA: TGTGCCAGCAGCTTAGACGCGACAGGTTTTGGCTACACCTTC. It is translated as CASSLDATGFGYTF.

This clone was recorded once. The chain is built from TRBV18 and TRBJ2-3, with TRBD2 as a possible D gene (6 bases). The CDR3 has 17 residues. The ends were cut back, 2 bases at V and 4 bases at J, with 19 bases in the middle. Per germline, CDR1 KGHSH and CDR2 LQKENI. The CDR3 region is CASSPINRLESADTQYF. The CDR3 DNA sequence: TGTGCCAGCTCACCAATTAATCGACTAGAAAGCGCAGATACGCAGTATTTT.

This chain's CDR3 is CASSLLPLGDVFYEQYF. CDR3 DNA: TGTGCCAGCAGCTTGTTGCCCCTCGGAGACGTGTTCTACGAGCAGTACTTC. The V gene is TRBV11-2, the J gene TRBJ2-7; no definite D call. CDR3 length: 17 residues. V lost 3 bases and J lost 3, with 21 bases in between. Germline V gene data show CDR1 as SGHAT and CDR2 as FQNNGV.

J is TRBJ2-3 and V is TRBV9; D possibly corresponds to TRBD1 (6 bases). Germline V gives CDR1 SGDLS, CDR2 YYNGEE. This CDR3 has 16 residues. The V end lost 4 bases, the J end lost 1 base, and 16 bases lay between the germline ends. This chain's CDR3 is CASSIKGGVGTDTQYF. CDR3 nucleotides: TGTGCCAGCAGCATAAAAGGGGGAGTCGGCACAGATACGCAGTATTTT. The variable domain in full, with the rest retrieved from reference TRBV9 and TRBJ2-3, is DSGVTQTPKHLITATGQRVTLRCSPRSGDLSVYWYQQSLDQGLQFLIQYYNGEERAKGNILERFSAQQFPDLHSELNLSSLELGDSALYFCASSIKGGVGTDTQYFGPGTRLTVL.

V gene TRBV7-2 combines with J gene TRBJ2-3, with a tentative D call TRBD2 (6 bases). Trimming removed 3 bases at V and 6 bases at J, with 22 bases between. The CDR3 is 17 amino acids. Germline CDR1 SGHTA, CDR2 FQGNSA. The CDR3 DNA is TGTGCCAGCAGCTTTCTGGTGGAGGGCAATAAGAGGGATACGCAGTATTTT. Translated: CASSFLVEGNKRDTQYF.

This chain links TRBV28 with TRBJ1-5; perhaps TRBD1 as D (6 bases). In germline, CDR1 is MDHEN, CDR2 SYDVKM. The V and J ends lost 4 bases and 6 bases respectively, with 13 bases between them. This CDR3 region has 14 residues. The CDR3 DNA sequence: TGTGCCAGCAGTTGGGCGGCAGGGGTTCAGCCCCAGCATTTT. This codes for CASSWAAGVQPQHF.

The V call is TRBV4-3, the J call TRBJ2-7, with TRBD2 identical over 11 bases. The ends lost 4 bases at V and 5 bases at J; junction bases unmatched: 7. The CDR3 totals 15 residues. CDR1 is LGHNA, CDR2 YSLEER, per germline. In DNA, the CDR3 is TGCGCCAGCAGCCCAAGGTTACTAGCGGGAGACGAGCAGTACTTC. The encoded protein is CASSPRLLAGDEQYF.

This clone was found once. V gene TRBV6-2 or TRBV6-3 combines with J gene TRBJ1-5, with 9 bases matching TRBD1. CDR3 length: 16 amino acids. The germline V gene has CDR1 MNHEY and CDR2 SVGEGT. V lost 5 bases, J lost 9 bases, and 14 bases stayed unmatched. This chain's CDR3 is CASSQDTGGSSRPQHF. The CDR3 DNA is TGTGCCAGCAGTCAGGACACAGGGGGCTCCTCGAGGCCCCAGCATTTT.

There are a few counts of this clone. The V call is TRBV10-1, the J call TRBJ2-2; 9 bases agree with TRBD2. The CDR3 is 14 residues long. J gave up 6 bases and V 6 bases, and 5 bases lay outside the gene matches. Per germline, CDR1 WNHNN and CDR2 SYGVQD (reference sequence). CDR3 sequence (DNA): TGCGCCAGCAGATCCGGGACTAGCCCCGGGGAGCTGTTTTTT. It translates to CASRSGTSPGELFF.

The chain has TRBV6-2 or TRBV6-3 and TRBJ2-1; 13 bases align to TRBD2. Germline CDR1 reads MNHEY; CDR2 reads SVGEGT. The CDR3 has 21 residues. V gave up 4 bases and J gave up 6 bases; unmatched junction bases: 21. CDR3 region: CASSSRKKTSGRAIFGNEQFF. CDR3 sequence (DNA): TGTGCCAGCAGTTCCCGAAAGAAAACTAGCGGGAGGGCCATCTTCGGCAATGAGCAGTTCTTC.

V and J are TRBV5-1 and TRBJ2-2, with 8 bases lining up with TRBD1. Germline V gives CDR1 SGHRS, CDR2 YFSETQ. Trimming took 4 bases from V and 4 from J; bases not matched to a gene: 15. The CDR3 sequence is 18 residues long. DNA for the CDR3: TGCGCCAGCAGCCAAAGACAGGGGCCGACCTCGGGCACCGGGGAGCTGTTTTTT. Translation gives CASSQRQGPTSGTGELFF. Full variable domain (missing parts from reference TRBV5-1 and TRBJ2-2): KAGVTQTPRYLIKTRGQQVTLSCSPISGHRSVSWYQQTPGQGLQFLFEYFSETQRNKGNFPGRFSGRQFSNSRSEMNVSTLELGDSALYLCASSQRQGPTSGTGELFFGEGSRLTVL.

The CDR3: CASSQFLQGRTEAFF. DNA for the CDR3: TGCGCCAGCAGCCAATTCTTACAGGGAAGAACTGAAGCTTTCTTT. The chain employs TRBV4-3 and TRBJ1-1; D perhaps matches TRBD1 (6 bases). Germline V gives CDR1 LGHNA, CDR2 YSLEER. There are 15 residues in the CDR3. V was cut by 2 bases and J by 5 bases, with 15 bases left in between.

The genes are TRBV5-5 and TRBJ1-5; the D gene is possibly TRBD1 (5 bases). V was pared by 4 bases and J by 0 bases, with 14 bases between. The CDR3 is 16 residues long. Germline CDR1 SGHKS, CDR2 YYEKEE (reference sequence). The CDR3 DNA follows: TGTGCCAGCAGCCCCCTGGGGCGGGATAGCAATCAGCCCCAGCATTTT. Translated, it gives CASSPLGRDSNQPQHF.

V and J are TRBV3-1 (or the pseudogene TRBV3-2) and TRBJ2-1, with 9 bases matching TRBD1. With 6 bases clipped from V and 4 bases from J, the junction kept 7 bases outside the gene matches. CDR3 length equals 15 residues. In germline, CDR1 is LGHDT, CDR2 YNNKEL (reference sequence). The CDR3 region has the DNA TGTGCCAGCAGGAGAGACAGGGGGGAGTACAATGAGCAGTTCTTC. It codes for CASRRDRGEYNEQFF.

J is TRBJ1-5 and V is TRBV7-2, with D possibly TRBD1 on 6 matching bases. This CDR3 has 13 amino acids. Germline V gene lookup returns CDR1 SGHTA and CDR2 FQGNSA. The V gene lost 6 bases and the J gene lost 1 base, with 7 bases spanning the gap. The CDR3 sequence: CASRRGSNQPQHF. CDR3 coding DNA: TGTGCCAGCAGGAGGGGGAGCAATCAGCCCCAGCATTTT.

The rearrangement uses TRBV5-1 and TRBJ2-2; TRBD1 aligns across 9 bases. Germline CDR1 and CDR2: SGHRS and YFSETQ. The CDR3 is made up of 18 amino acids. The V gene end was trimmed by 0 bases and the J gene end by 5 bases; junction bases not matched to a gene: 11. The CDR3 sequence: CASSLAGTGGRGTGELFF. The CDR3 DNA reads TGCGCCAGCAGCTTGGCCGGTACAGGGGGCCGGGGGACCGGGGAGCTGTTTTTT.

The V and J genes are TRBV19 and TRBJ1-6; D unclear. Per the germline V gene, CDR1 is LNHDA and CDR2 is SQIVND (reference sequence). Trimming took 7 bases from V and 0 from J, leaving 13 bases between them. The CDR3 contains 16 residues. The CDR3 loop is CASTSIESSYNSPLHF. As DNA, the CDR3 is TGTGCCAGTACAAGTATCGAGAGCTCCTATAATTCACCCCTCCACTTT.

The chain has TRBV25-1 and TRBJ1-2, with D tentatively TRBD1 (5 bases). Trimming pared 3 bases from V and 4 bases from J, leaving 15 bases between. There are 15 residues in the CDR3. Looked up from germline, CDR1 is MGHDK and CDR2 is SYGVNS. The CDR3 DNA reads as TGTGCCAGCAGTGACTTTTCTTTGGGGGGCTATGGCTACACCTTC. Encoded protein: CASSDFSLGGYGYTF.